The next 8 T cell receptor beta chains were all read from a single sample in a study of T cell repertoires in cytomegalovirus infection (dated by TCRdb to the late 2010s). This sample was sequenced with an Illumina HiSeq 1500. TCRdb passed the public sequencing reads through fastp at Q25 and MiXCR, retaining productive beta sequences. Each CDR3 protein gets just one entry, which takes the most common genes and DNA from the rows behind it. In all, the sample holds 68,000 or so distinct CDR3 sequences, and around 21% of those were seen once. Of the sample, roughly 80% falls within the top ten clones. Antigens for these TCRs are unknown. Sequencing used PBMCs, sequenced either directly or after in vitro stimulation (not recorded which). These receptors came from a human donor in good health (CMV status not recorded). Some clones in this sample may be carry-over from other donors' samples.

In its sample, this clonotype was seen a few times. The DNA for the CDR3 is TGTGCCAGCAGCTTGGTCAGCAATTCACCCCTCCACTTT. The encoded protein is CASSLVSNSPLHF. The gene calls are TRBV11-1 and TRBJ1-6, with unresolved D. Looked up from germline, CDR1 is SGHAT and CDR2 is FQDESV (reference sequence). Trimming shortened V by 3 bases and J by 7 bases, and 7 bases separated the two germline ends. The CDR3 consists of 13 residues.

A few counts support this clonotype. This CDR3 reads CASSYVFGGGEQFF. DNA for the CDR3: TGTGCCAGCAGTTACGTGTTCGGGGGGGGTGAGCAGTTCTTC. V usage is TRBV6-2 or TRBV6-3 and J usage is TRBJ2-1, with 8 nucleotides matching TRBD2. Germline CDR1 reads MNHEY; CDR2 reads SVGEGT. J gave up 9 bases and V 2 bases, and 6 bases lay outside the gene matches. The CDR3 is made up of 14 amino acids.

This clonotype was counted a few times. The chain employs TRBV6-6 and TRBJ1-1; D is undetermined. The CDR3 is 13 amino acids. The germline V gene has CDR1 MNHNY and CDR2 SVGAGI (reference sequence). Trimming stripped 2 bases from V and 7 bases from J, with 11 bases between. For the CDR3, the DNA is TGTGCCAGCAGTTACCGCTTTAGCAATGAAGCTTTCTTT. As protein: CASSYRFSNEAFF.

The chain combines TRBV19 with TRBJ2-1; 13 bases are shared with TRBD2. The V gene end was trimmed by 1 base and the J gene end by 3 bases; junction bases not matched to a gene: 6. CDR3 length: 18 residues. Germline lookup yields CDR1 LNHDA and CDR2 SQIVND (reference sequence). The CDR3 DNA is TGTGCCAGTAGTATAGGACTAGCGGGAGGCTCCCACTACAATGAGCAGTTCTTC. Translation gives CASSIGLAGGSHYNEQFF.

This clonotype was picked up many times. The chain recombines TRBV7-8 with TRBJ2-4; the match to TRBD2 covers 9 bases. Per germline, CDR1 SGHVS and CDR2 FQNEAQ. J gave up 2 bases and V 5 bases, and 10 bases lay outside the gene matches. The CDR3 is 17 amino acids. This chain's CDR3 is CASSITSGTSTKNIQYF. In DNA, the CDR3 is TGTGCCAGCAGCATAACCTCCGGGACTAGCACCAAAAACATTCAGTACTTC.

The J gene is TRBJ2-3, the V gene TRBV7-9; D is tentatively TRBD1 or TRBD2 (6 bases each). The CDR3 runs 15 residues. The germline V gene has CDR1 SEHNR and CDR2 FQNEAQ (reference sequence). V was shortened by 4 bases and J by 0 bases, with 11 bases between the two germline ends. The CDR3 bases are TGTGCCAGCAGCTGGGGGGCGTCTAGCACAGATACGCAGTATTTT. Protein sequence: CASSWGASSTDTQYF.

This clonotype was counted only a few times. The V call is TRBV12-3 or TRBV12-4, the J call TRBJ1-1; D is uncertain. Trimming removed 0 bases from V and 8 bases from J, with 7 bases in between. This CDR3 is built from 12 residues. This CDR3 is CASSLARTEAFF. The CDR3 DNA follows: TGTGCCAGCAGTTTAGCTAGGACCGAAGCTTTCTTT.

The CDR3 reads CASSPWTGYNQPQHF. For the CDR3, the DNA is TGTGCCAGCAGCCCGTGGACAGGGTACAATCAGCCCCAGCATTTT. This sequence joins TRBV5-8 and TRBJ1-5; 8 positions match TRBD1. This CDR3 is 15 amino acids long. Per the germline V gene, CDR1 is SGHTS and CDR2 is YDEGEE. The junction had 6 bases not matched to a gene; V was cut back by 4 bases and J by 3 bases.